Shown below are 3 T cell receptor beta chains from a single sample sequenced in a study of T cells in Graves' hyperthyroidism and ophthalmopathy. Researchers amplified the TCR beta CDR3 regions from RNA transcripts. The TCR CDR3 was amplified in a first-round RT-PCR using the HTBI primer set. One entry per CDR3 protein, called by TCRdb with MiXCR from the multiplex PCR reads. The sample lists nearly 600,000 distinct CDR3 sequences; about 15% were seen once. Sequencing input: blood. The receptors here all came from a woman aged 30 to 39 with Graves' hyperthyroidism that later progressed to Graves' ophthalmopathy.

About this clonotype itself: Because the CDR3's place on the DNA is in doubt, the DNA is left out and the CDR3 is given as listed by TCRdb. This sequence joins TRBV6-5 and TRBJ2-2; TRBD1 is the table's D call, not checked against the DNA. The CDR3 is made up of 16 amino acids, end residues included. Looked up from germline, CDR1 is MNHEY and CDR2 is SVGAGI. The CDR3 protein is CASSSSGQGGTGELFF.

This clonotype appeared many times. This chain connects TRBV11-3 to TRBJ2-3; 8 bases line up with TRBD2. V dropped 4 bases and J dropped 1; count of bases not matched to a gene: 1. The CDR3 sequence is 14 residues long. The germline V gene encodes CDR1 SGHNT and CDR2 YENEEA. The CDR3 reads CASSSAGGTDTQYF. The DNA of the CDR3 is TGTGCCAGCAGCTCAGCGGGGGGCACAGATACGCAGTATTTT.

This clonotype appeared many times. The chain employs TRBV28 and TRBJ2-2, with no clear D. V gave up 7 bases and J gave up 7 bases, with 16 bases separating them. Per the germline V gene, CDR1 is MDHEN and CDR2 is SYDVKM. The CDR3 consists of 14 residues. CDR3 sequence reads: CASTKGRSGGELFF. The CDR3, as DNA: TGTGCCAGCACCAAAGGCCGGTCCGGCGGGGAGCTGTTTTTT. The complete variable domain, with remaining parts taken from reference TRBV28 and TRBJ2-2, reads DVKVTQSSRYLVKRTGEKVFLECVQDMDHENMFWYRQDPGLGLRLIYFSYDVKMKEKGDIPEGYSVSREKKERFSLILESASTNQTSMYLCASTKGRSGGELFFGEGSRLTVL.